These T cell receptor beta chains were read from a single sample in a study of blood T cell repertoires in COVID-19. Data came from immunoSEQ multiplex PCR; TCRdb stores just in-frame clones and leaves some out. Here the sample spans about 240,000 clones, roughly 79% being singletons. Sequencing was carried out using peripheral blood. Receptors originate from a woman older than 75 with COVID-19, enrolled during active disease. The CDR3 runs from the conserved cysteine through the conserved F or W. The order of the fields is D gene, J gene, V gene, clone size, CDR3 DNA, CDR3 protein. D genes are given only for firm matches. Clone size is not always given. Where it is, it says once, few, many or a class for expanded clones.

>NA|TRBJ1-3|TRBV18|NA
TGTGCCAGCTCCCCGAGTGGGAGTGGAAACACCATATATTTT
CASSPSGSGNTIYF
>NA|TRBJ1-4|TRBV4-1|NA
TGCGCCAGCAGAGGCCAGGGTAAGGCTAATGAAAAACTGTTTTTT
CASRGQGKANEKLFF
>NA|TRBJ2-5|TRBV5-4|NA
TGTGCCAGCGCCCTTAGGAGCGGACAAGAGACCCAGTACTTC
CASALRSGQETQYF
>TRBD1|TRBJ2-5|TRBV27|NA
TGTGCCAGCAGGATCGGGACAGGGGGCGGGGAGACCCAGTACTTC
CASRIGTGGGETQYF
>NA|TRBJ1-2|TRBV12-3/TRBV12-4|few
TGTGCCAGCACCCGAGGGGGCTATGGCTACACCTTC
CASTRGGYGYTF
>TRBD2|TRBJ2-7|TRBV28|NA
TGTGCCAGCCGGACTAGCGGGAGGAGTGAGCAGTACTTC
CASRTSGRSEQYF
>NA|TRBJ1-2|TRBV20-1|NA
TGCAGTGCTAGTCATAGGGGGACTAACAACTATGGCTACACCTTC
CSASHRGTNNYGYTF
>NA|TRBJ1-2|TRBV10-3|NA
TGTGCCATCACGGGGTCGCCTGACTATGGCTACACCTTC
CAITGSPDYGYTF
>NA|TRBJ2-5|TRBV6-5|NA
TGTGCCAGCAGTTACTCTCTAAGGGAGGCTGAGACCCAGTACTTC
CASSYSLREAETQYF
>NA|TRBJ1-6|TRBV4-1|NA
TGCGCCAGCACTAAAAGCGGGGGGGACCGAAGCTCCTATAATTCACCCCTCCACTTT
CASTKSGGDRSSYNSPLHF
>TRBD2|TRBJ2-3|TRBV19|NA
TGTGCCAGTAAGTTAGCGGGAGGCGATACGCAGTATTTT
CASKLAGGDTQYF
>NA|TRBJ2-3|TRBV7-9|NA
TGTGCCAGCAGCTTAGTTCTAGGTAGGGGAACTAGCACAGATACGCAGTATTTT
CASSLVLGRGTSTDTQYF
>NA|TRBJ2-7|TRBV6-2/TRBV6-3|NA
TGTGCCAGCAGTTACCCGGGGACTCTCTCCTACGAGCAGTACTTC
CASSYPGTLSYEQYF
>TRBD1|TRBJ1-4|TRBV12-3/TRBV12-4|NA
TGTGCCAGCAGCTGGGACAGGGCGGAAAAACTGTTTTTT
CASSWDRAEKLFF